The subject of this entry is one T cell receptor (beta chain). The germline V gene has CDR1 SNHLY and CDR2 FYNNEI. This CDR3 has 19 residues. V shed 7 bases and J 4 bases; nucleotides not matched to a gene: 24. The data stem from a study of blood T cell repertoires in COVID-19. Study overall: In each case, the material was cDNA or gDNA derived from T cells, B-cell-depleted T cells, or PBMCs.

As handled by the study authors: Amplification of reference gene primers provided the estimated nucleated cell counts. The assay was immunoSEQ multiplex PCR, and TCRdb's table has in-frame clones only and misses some. V and J calls and clone size are as listed in that table; D and trimming were resolved from the DNA. The sample yields approximately 210,000 clones, more than 70% seen once. This TCR came from a middle-aged woman who had recovered from COVID-19. The sequencing sample was made of peripheral blood. The rearrangement links TRBV2 to TRBJ1-1; 7 nucleotides agree with TRBD1. The CDR3 spells CASIPRTGSMPRSGTEAFF. Here the CDR3 DNA reads TGTGCCAGCATTCCCCGGACAGGTTCGATGCCAAGAAGCGGCACTGAAGCTTTCTTT.